This T cell receptor beta chain was captured in a study of T cells after yellow fever vaccination. The wider study: Fractions of limited cellularity were prepared by means of SMART-Seq v4 Ultra Low Input.

Template-switching 5'RACE yielded the TCR cDNA; a universal primer site and UMIs were added in the process. TCRdb processed the 5' RACE reads anew with MiXCR; each CDR3 protein has one entry. Of a few hundred thousand distinct CDR3 sequences detected, about 6.9% appear once; the ten largest clones hold roughly a sixth. The CDR3 sequence is 17 residues long. Between the trimmed V and J ends, which lost 4 bases and 2 bases, there was a span of 21 bases. Germline V gene sequence: CDR1 SGDLS, CDR2 YYNGEE. This clonotype appeared many times. The sequence was collected from a man aged 18 to 29 who received the YFV17D yellow fever vaccine. The material sequenced was PBMCs, taken 35 to 50 days after the first yellow fever vaccination. The chain employs TRBV9 and TRBJ1-1; possibly TRBD1 for D (6 bases). CDR3 sequence (DNA): TGTGCCAGCAGCCCCCATGCCCCCAGGGGCGGCAACACTGAAGCTTTCTTT. Protein product: CASSPHAPRGGNTEAFF. The whole variable domain, filled in from reference TRBV9 and TRBJ1-1, reads DSGVTQTPKHLITATGQRVTLRCSPRSGDLSVYWYQQSLDQGLQFLIQYYNGEERAKGNILERFSAQQFPDLHSELNLSSLELGDSALYFCASSPHAPRGGNTEAFFGQGTRLTVV.